The T cell receptor beta chain described here comes from a study of blood T cell repertoires in COVID-19. This CDR3 contains 16 residues. CDR1 and CDR2 from the germline V gene are LGHDT and YNNKEL (reference sequence). Trimming at V came to 4 bases and at J to 5 bases, leaving 10 bases not matched to a gene. In the original workflow: Amplification from reference gene primers served as the basis for estimated nucleated cell counts. Using immunoSEQ multiplex PCR, the repertoire was profiled, and TCRdb retains in-frame clones only, with some absent. Clone size and the V and J calls come from that table; the DNA yielded D and trimming. The repertoire holds 300,000 to 400,000 clones, with roughly 90% as singletons. Participants came from some 26 US areas, aged about 18 to 100 years. Assignments of participants to cohorts depended upon their own reported clinical history.

The TCR comes from a man in his sixties who had recovered from COVID-19. Sequenced sample: PBMCs or T cells enriched from blood (not recorded which). J is TRBJ2-5 and V is TRBV3-1 (or the pseudogene TRBV3-2); TRBD2 aligns across 10 bases. The CDR3: CASSPRGAGGRETQYF. The CDR3 coding sequence is TGTGCCAGCAGCCCACGGGGAGCGGGGGGGCGTGAGACCCAGTACTTC.